This T cell receptor beta chain emerged from a study of blood T cell repertoires in COVID-19. With V trimmed by 6 bases and J by 2 bases, 5 bases remained unmatched. The germline gives CDR1 MNHNY, CDR2 SVGAGI (reference sequence). This CDR3 is 15 amino acids long. TCRdb's table, derived via immunoSEQ multiplex PCR, lists solely in-frame clones and lacks some. Of around 62,000 clones in the sample, approximately 93% were seen once. The rearrangement links TRBV6-6 to TRBJ2-2; TRBD2 matches 8 bases. The sequence derives from a man in his 70s with active COVID-19. Source material: peripheral blood. CDR3 nucleotide sequence: TGTGCCAGCAGCCCCCGGGGGGGCAACACCGGGGAGCTGTTTTTT. The encoded protein is CASSPRGGNTGELFF.